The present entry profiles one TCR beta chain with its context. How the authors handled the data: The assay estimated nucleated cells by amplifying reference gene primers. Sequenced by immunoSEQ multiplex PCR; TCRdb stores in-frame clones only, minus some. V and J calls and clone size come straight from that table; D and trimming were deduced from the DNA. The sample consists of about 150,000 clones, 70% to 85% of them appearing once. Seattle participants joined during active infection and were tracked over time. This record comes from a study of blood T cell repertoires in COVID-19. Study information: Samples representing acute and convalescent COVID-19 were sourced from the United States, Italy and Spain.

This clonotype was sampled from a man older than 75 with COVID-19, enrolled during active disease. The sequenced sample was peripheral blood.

The CDR3 loop is CASFRQGNNEKLFF. DNA of the CDR3: TGTGCCAGCTTTAGACAGGGGAATAATGAAAAACTGTTTTTT. This chain links TRBV6-6 with TRBJ1-4; 8 positions agree with TRBD1. Germline CDR1 and CDR2: MNHNY and SVGAGI (reference sequence). Trimming removed 8 bases from V and 4 bases from J; junction bases left unmatched: 6. The CDR3 is made up of 14 amino acids.